Shown below are 2 T cell receptor beta chains from a single sample sequenced in a study of cytomegalovirus exposure and HLA in healthy donors. TCRdb's table, derived via immunoSEQ multiplex PCR, lists solely in-frame clones and lacks some. This sample has 110,000 or so clones, with approximately 90% found just once. The sequenced sample consisted of PBMCs. These TCRs come from a young woman in good health and CMV-seropositive.

This clone was detected a few times. CDR3 region: CSVRTSGVIGELFF. CDR3 nucleotide sequence: TGCAGCGTTCGGACTAGCGGGGTCATCGGGGAGCTGTTTTTT. The genes are TRBV29-1 and TRBJ2-2; 12 bases map to TRBD2. Germline loops: CDR1 SQVTM, CDR2 ANQGSEA. V trimming: 5 bases; J trimming: 7 bases; junction bases outside the gene matches: 5. There are 14 residues in the CDR3.

J is TRBJ2-7 and V is TRBV2; unclear D gene. This CDR3 contains 12 residues. The germline V gene encodes CDR1 SNHLY and CDR2 FYNNEI. Trimming pared 5 bases from V and 4 bases from J, leaving 9 bases between. The CDR3 nucleotides read TGTGCCAGCAGTTCCGGTCTTTACGAGCAGTACTTC. Its translation: CASSSGLYEQYF.